The 30 T cell receptor beta chains presented below share a single source sample, sequenced in a study of shared clonotypes between healthy human individuals. TCRdb's copy holds only in-frame clones and misses some; the assay was immunoSEQ multiplex PCR. Here the sample spans approximately 1.9 million clones, 93% being singletons. Naive CD8 cells comprised CD45RO-negative, CCR7-positively selected cells, excluding terminally differentiated effector memory CD45RA+ cells. Sequencing used naive CD8+ T cells from PBMCs. The source of these receptors is a man between 18 and 29 years old in good health. Some clones in this sample may be carry-over from other donors' samples.

This CDR3 reads CASRTTLGLYEQYF. The CDR3 DNA sequence: TGTGCCAGCAGGACCACCTTGGGCCTCTACGAGCAGTACTTC. The chain uses TRBV28 and TRBJ2-7; D gene ambiguous. Germline CDR1 reads MDHEN; CDR2 reads SYDVKM. The CDR3 consists of 14 residues. The ends were cut back, 6 bases at V and 3 bases at J, with 15 bases in the middle.

This chain connects TRBV13 to TRBJ2-5; weak D call: TRBD2 (6 bases). The CDR3 contains 15 residues. V lost 6 bases and J 2 bases, leaving 16 bases between the germline ends. The germline CDR1 and CDR2 sequences are PRHDT and FYEKMQ (reference sequence). CDR3 protein: CASREGRDLQETQYF. As DNA, the CDR3 is TGTGCCAGCAGGGAGGGGCGGGACTTACAAGAGACCCAGTACTTC.

This clone was found a few times. V gene TRBV2 combines with J gene TRBJ1-4; TRBD1 matches at 7 bases. J gave up 8 bases and V 6 bases, and 6 bases lay outside the gene matches. Germline lookup yields CDR1 SNHLY and CDR2 FYNNEI. The CDR3 consists of 13 residues. DNA for the CDR3: TGTGCCAGCAGGCAGGGGGTACGGGAAAAACTGTTTTTT. Amino acid sequence: CASRQGVREKLFF.

The chain is built from TRBV19 and TRBJ2-3; D gene uncertain. This CDR3 comprises 14 residues. Germline values: CDR1 LNHDA, CDR2 SQIVND (reference sequence). Trimming cost V 6 bases and J 0 bases, with 10 bases left between them. The CDR3 nucleotides read TGTGCCAGTAGGGCAGTCACTAGCACAGATACGCAGTATTTT. Encoded protein: CASRAVTSTDTQYF.

The chain combines TRBV5-6 with TRBJ1-2; TRBD1 agrees at 7 bases. CDR3 size: 13 residues. Unmatched junction bases numbered 2, after V lost 2 bases and J lost 4 bases. CDR1 is SGHDT, CDR2 YYEEEE, per germline. CDR3 DNA sequence: TGTGCCAGCAGCTTAGGGGGCGCCTATGGCTACACCTTC. Translating gives CASSLGGAYGYTF.

This clone occurred once. For the CDR3, the DNA is TGTGCCAGCAGCTTACAGTTGGAGGGGTTCGAGACCCAGTACTTC. Its translation: CASSLQLEGFETQYF. This chain connects TRBV13 to TRBJ2-5, with D perhaps matching TRBD2 (6 bases). V was trimmed by 2 bases and J by 5 bases, leaving 15 bases between them. The CDR3 loop spans 15 amino acids. Germline V lookup: CDR1 PRHDT, CDR2 FYEKMQ (reference sequence). Supplemented by reference TRBV13 and TRBJ2-5, the full variable domain reads AAGVIQSPRHLIKEKRETATLKCYPIPRHDTVYWYQQGPGQDPQFLISFYEKMQSDKGSIPDRFSAQQFSDYHSELNMSSLELGDSALYFCASSLQLEGFETQYFGPGTRLLVL.

This rearrangement joins TRBV27 to TRBJ2-3; D call uncertain. CDR3 length: 14 residues. The V end was cut by 6 bases, the J end by 6 bases, with 16 bases between. The V gene's germline CDR1 is MNHEY and CDR2 SMNVEV (reference sequence). The CDR3 reads CASSSRLLRDTQYF. As DNA, the CDR3 is TGTGCCAGCAGCTCTAGACTCCTCCGGGATACGCAGTATTTT.

The chain has TRBV9 and TRBJ1-2, with 9 nucleotides matching TRBD1. After removal of 3 bases from V and 5 bases from J, the junction contained 5 bases not matched to a gene. CDR1 is SGDLS, CDR2 YYNGEE, per germline. This CDR3 is built from 14 residues. The DNA for the CDR3 is TGTGCCAGCAGCGGGGGACAGGGAAAATATGGCTACACCTTC. It yields the protein CASSGGQGKYGYTF. Together with reference TRBV9 and TRBJ1-2, the CDR3 gives the full variable domain: DSGVTQTPKHLITATGQRVTLRCSPRSGDLSVYWYQQSLDQGLQFLIQYYNGEERAKGNILERFSAQQFPDLHSELNLSSLELGDSALYFCASSGGQGKYGYTFGSGTRLTVV.

The CDR3 is CASLLAGTYEQYF. DNA for the CDR3: TGTGCCAGCTTACTAGCGGGAACCTACGAGCAGTACTTC. The V gene is TRBV28, the J gene TRBJ2-7; 10 bases fit TRBD2. The CDR3 loop spans 13 amino acids. V shed 8 bases, J shed 2 bases, and the junction held 3 bases outside the gene matches. Germline V gives CDR1 MDHEN, CDR2 SYDVKM.

The chain links TRBV27 to TRBJ2-7; 11 bases fit TRBD2. The junction had 16 bases not matched to a gene; V was cut back by 10 bases and J by 2 bases. The CDR3 consists of 17 residues. The germline V gene encodes CDR1 MNHEY and CDR2 SMNVEV (reference sequence). For the CDR3, the DNA is TGTGCCACCCTGCCTTATACTAGCGGGAGATTCCCCTACGAGCAGTACTTC. Amino acid sequence: CATLPYTSGRFPYEQYF.

The chain recombines TRBV5-4 with TRBJ1-4; TRBD1 aligns across 7 bases. The CDR3 consists of 15 residues. The J segment lost 3 bases and the V segment lost 4 bases, leaving 6 bases of the junction unmatched. The germline V gene has CDR1 SGHNT and CDR2 YYREEE (reference sequence). The DNA for the CDR3 is TGTGCCAGCAGCGGAACAGGGGCGGCTAATGAAAAACTGTTTTTT. Its protein product is CASSGTGAANEKLFF.

V usage is TRBV7-3 and J usage is TRBJ2-2; 7 bases line up with TRBD1. Germline V gives CDR1 SGHTA, CDR2 FQGTGA. V gave up 5 bases and J gave up 6 bases; unmatched junction bases: 6. This CDR3 contains 14 residues. The CDR3 coding sequence is TGTGCCAGCAGCGTGACAGGGCGGGCCGGGGAGCTGTTTTTT. Translation: CASSVTGRAGELFF. Full variable domain (missing parts from reference TRBV7-3 and TRBJ2-2): GAGVSQTPSNKVTEKGKYVELRCDPISGHTALYWYRQSLGQGPEFLIYFQGTGAADDSGLPNDRFFAVRPEGSVSTLKIQRTERGDSAVYLCASSVTGRAGELFFGEGSRLTVL.

As for this clone: Other DNA sequences of this sample code for an identical CDR3. This rearrangement joins TRBV15 to TRBJ1-1; the D gene is possibly TRBD1 (5 bases). Trimming cost V 9 bases and J 2 bases, with 10 bases left between them. The CDR3 covers 12 residues. Germline CDR1 reads LNHNV; CDR2 reads YYDKDF (reference sequence). The CDR3 coding sequence is TGTGCCACGGGGGGTTTAAACACTGAAGCTTTCTTT. As protein: CATGGLNTEAFF. Full variable domain (missing parts from reference TRBV15 and TRBJ1-1): DAMVIQNPRYQVTQFGKPVTLSCSQTLNHNVMYWYQQKSSQAPKLLFHYYDKDFNNEADTPDNFQSRRPNTSFCFLDIRSPGLGDTAMYLCATGGLNTEAFFGQGTRLTVV.

The chain recombines TRBV28 with TRBJ2-2, with unresolved D. This CDR3 region has 14 residues. Trimming left V 2 bases short and J 2 bases short, with 6 bases between. Looked up from germline, CDR1 is MDHEN and CDR2 is SYDVKM. CDR3 DNA: TGTGCCAGCAGTTTAGCCACTAACACCGGGGAGCTGTTTTTT. Translation: CASSLATNTGELFF.

The chain recombines TRBV7-9 with TRBJ2-6; unclear D gene. CDR1 SEHNR and CDR2 FQNEAQ come from the germline V gene (reference sequence). Trimming pared 11 bases from V and 0 bases from J, leaving 11 bases between. This CDR3 is built from 14 residues. The CDR3 DNA is TGTGCCCCCGGATCTTACTCTGGGGCCAACGTCCTGACTTTC. It translates to CAPGSYSGANVLTF.

V usage is TRBV6-4 and J usage is TRBJ2-3, with 7 bases that match TRBD2. The germline V gene encodes CDR1 MRHNA and CDR2 SNTAGT. Trimming at V came to 8 bases and at J to 3 bases, leaving 17 bases not matched to a gene. The CDR3 sequence is 17 residues long. The DNA for the CDR3 is TGTGCCAGCGCCCCGGCGGGAGACCACGGAAGGACAGATACGCAGTATTTT. This gives the protein CASAPAGDHGRTDTQYF.

V and J are TRBV6-1 and TRBJ1-2, with D perhaps matching TRBD1 (5 bases). Trimming pared 7 bases from V and 3 bases from J, leaving 12 bases between. CDR3 size: 13 residues. CDR1 is MNHNS, CDR2 SASEGT, per germline. The CDR3 is CASNPGTDYGYTF. CDR3 bases: TGTGCCAGCAATCCCGGGACCGACTATGGCTACACCTTC.

This clone was detected once. The chain employs TRBV27 and TRBJ2-3, with 8 bases aligning to TRBD2. From germline, CDR1 is MNHEY and CDR2 SMNVEV (reference sequence). Trimming removed 5 bases from V and 4 bases from J; junction bases left unmatched: 11. The CDR3 is 16 residues long. The CDR3 protein is CASSPRVAGGADTQYF. In nucleotides, the CDR3 is TGTGCCAGCAGTCCTCGGGTTGCGGGAGGTGCAGATACGCAGTATTTT.

The J gene is TRBJ2-3, the V gene TRBV28, with 11 bases matching TRBD2. This CDR3 comprises 17 residues. Germline CDR1 reads MDHEN; CDR2 reads SYDVKM. J lost 0 bases, V lost 0 bases, and 2 bases had no gene match. The CDR3 DNA reads TGTGCCAGCAGTTTATGGGGACTAGCGGAAAGCACAGATACGCAGTATTTT. It codes for CASSLWGLAESTDTQYF.

The J gene is TRBJ2-1, the V gene TRBV7-9; D tentatively fits TRBD1 or TRBD2 (5 bases each). The V and J ends lost 3 bases and 10 bases respectively, with 13 bases between them. The germline V gene has CDR1 SEHNR and CDR2 FQNEAQ (reference sequence). The CDR3 totals 13 residues. Here the CDR3 reads CASSFGPGPEQFF. The CDR3 region has the DNA TGTGCCAGCAGCTTCGGTCCGGGACCGGAGCAGTTCTTC.

The J gene is TRBJ1-4, the V gene TRBV5-6, with 9 positions matching TRBD1. CDR3 length: 15 amino acids. J lost 7 bases, V lost 1 base, and 5 bases had no gene match. CDR1 and CDR2 (germline): SGHDT, YYEEEE. The CDR3 loop reads CASSLQGTGFEKLFF. DNA of the CDR3: TGTGCCAGCAGCTTGCAGGGGACAGGGTTTGAAAAACTGTTTTTT.

The V and J genes are TRBV7-6 and TRBJ2-2; 11 positions agree with TRBD1. With V trimmed by 5 bases and J by 4 bases, 6 bases remained unmatched. The CDR3 is 16 amino acids. Germline V gene data show CDR1 as SGHVS and CDR2 as FNYEAQ. The CDR3: CASSLDRGPVTGELFF. In nucleotides, the CDR3 is TGTGCCAGCAGCCTGGACAGGGGGCCTGTCACCGGGGAGCTGTTTTTT. The full variable domain, its missing parts supplied by reference TRBV7-6 and TRBJ2-2, is GAGVSQSPRYKVTKRGQDVALRCDPISGHVSLYWYRQALGQGPEFLTYFNYEAQQDKSGLPNDRFSAERPEGSISTLTIQRTEQRDSAMYRCASSLDRGPVTGELFFGEGSRLTVL.

The rearrangement uses TRBV28 and TRBJ1-2; D gene ambiguous. Per the germline V gene, CDR1 is MDHEN and CDR2 is SYDVKM. Trimming shortened V by 0 bases and J by 0 bases, and 8 bases separated the two germline ends. This CDR3 region has 15 residues. This chain's CDR3 is CASSLWRKPNYGYTF. In nucleotides, the CDR3 is TGTGCCAGCAGTTTATGGAGGAAGCCTAACTATGGCTACACCTTC.

This clone was picked up a small number of times. The chain has TRBV4-1 and TRBJ1-5; TRBD1 aligns across 7 bases. There are 14 residues in the CDR3. Germline trimming cut 4 bases from V and 5 bases from J; bases unmatched to any gene: 5. Germline assignment: CDR1 MGHRA and CDR2 YSYEKL. CDR3 sequence reads: CASSPGQRDQPQHF. Here the CDR3 DNA reads TGCGCCAGCAGCCCGGGACAGCGCGATCAGCCCCAGCATTTT.

The V gene is TRBV13, the J gene TRBJ2-5, with 10 bases lining up with TRBD2. The CDR3 spans 14 residues. Trimming cost V 4 bases and J 5 bases; bases outside gene matches: 4. Per germline, CDR1 PRHDT and CDR2 FYEKMQ (reference sequence). CDR3 residues: CASSWGTSDETQYF. In DNA, the CDR3 is TGTGCCAGCAGCTGGGGGACTAGCGACGAGACCCAGTACTTC.

The chain employs TRBV10-2 and TRBJ2-1, with 7 bases matching TRBD1. The V and J ends lost 4 bases and 5 bases, in that order; junction bases with no gene match: 5. Per the germline V gene, CDR1 is WSHSY and CDR2 is SAAADI. The CDR3 contains 14 residues. CDR3 sequence reads: CASSGTGEDNEQFF. CDR3 bases: TGCGCCAGCAGTGGGACAGGAGAGGACAATGAGCAGTTCTTC.

The chain couples TRBV19 to TRBJ2-7; no definite D call. V was shortened by 7 bases and J by 5 bases, with 9 bases between the two germline ends. The CDR3 runs 11 residues. Germline CDR1 reads LNHDA; CDR2 reads SQIVND (reference sequence). DNA for the CDR3: TGTGCCAGTAACCCATTCAACGAGCAGTACTTC. Translation gives CASNPFNEQYF. The complete variable domain, with remaining parts taken from reference TRBV19 and TRBJ2-7, reads DGGITQSPKYLFRKEGQNVTLSCEQNLNHDAMYWYRQDPGQGLRLIYYSQIVNDFQKGDIAEGYSVSREKKESFPLTVTSAQKNPTAFYLCASNPFNEQYFGPGTRLTVT.

The chain links TRBV4-2 to TRBJ2-2; TRBD2 matches 16 bases. V lost 4 bases, J lost 6 bases, and 14 bases stayed unmatched. Germline V lookup: CDR1 LGHNA, CDR2 YNFKEQ. This CDR3 is 20 amino acids long. In DNA form, the CDR3 reads TGTGCCAGCAGCCGGCCCGGGACTAGCGGGAGGGCCTACGATTCCGGGGAGCTGTTTTTT. Protein sequence: CASSRPGTSGRAYDSGELFF.

The gene calls are TRBV7-9 and TRBJ1-1, with D maybe TRBD1 (5 bases). CDR1 and CDR2 (germline): SEHNR, FQNEAQ (reference sequence). V lost 0 bases to trimming and J lost 0 bases, with 17 bases between them. CDR3 length: 18 residues. CDR3 sequence (DNA): TGTGCCAGCAGCTTAGCGAACCGGGGGATAATTTTGAACACTGAAGCTTTCTTT. Translating it yields CASSLANRGIILNTEAFF.

This clone was recorded once. The J gene is TRBJ2-1, the V gene TRBV5-1; D remains unclear. This CDR3 has 15 residues. V lost 5 bases, J lost 3 bases, and 15 bases lay in between. From germline, CDR1 is SGHRS and CDR2 YFSETQ. The DNA for the CDR3 is TGCGCCAGCAGACGTGAACATCTGGGCTACAATGAGCAGTTCTTC. Translating it yields CASRREHLGYNEQFF.